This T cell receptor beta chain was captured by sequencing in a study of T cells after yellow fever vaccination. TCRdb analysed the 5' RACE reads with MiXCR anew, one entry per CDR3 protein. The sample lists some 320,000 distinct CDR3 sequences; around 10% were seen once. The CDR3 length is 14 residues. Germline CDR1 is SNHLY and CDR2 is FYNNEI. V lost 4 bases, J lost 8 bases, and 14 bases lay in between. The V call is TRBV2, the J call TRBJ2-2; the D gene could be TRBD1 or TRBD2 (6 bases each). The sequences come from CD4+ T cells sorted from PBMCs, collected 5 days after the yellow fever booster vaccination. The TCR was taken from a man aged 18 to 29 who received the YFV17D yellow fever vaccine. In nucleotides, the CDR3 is TGTGCCAGCAGTGTTAACGGGGGCCAGGGGGAGCTGTTTTTT. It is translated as CASSVNGGQGELFF.